The 19 T cell receptor beta chains in this list originate from one sample, sequenced in a study of shared clonotypes between healthy human individuals. CD45RO-negative cells were positively selected for CCR7, leaving out terminally differentiated effector memory CD45RA+ cells. Profiled with immunoSEQ multiplex PCR; TCRdb holds only in-frame clones, not every one. The sample holds about 680,000 clones, 90% to 95% seen once. Input material: naive CD8+ T cells sorted from blood. All receptors come from a man younger than 40 in good health.

The chain is built from TRBV7-3 and TRBJ2-1; perhaps TRBD2 as D (6 bases). V dropped 0 bases and J dropped 2 bases, with 8 bases sitting between them. The CDR3 extends over 15 amino acids. Germline V CDR1 and CDR2: SGHTA, FQGTGA. CDR3 sequence reads: CASSLTASAYNEQFF. The CDR3 DNA is TGTGCCAGCAGCTTAACGGCTAGCGCCTACAATGAGCAGTTCTTC.

In its sample, this clone was seen once. The J gene is TRBJ2-5, the V gene TRBV19, with no clear D. This CDR3 contains 11 residues. Per germline, CDR1 LNHDA and CDR2 SQIVND (reference sequence). Trimming removed 4 bases from V and 5 bases from J, with 5 bases in between. In DNA form, the CDR3 reads TGTGCCAGTAGTAGTCTCGAGACCCAGTACTTC. Its protein is CASSSLETQYF. Full variable domain (missing parts from reference TRBV19 and TRBJ2-5): DGGITQSPKYLFRKEGQNVTLSCEQNLNHDAMYWYRQDPGQGLRLIYYSQIVNDFQKGDIAEGYSVSREKKESFPLTVTSAQKNPTAFYLCASSSLETQYFGPGTRLLVL.

The chain combines TRBV29-1 with TRBJ1-1; D ambiguous. The length of the CDR3 is 12 residues. Germline-derived CDR1 and CDR2 are SQVTM and ANQGSEA. V was pared by 3 bases and J by 4 bases, with 9 bases between. CDR3 sequence: CSVDRSGTEAFF. CDR3 DNA: TGCAGCGTTGATAGGTCCGGCACTGAAGCTTTCTTT.

The rearrangement uses TRBV5-4 and TRBJ1-1, with D unresolved. CDR3 length: 13 amino acids. V was clipped by 3 bases and J by 5 bases, with 11 bases between them. CDR1 and CDR2 (germline): SGHNT, YYREEE (reference sequence). This chain's CDR3 is CASSWGSRTEAFF. CDR3 DNA: TGTGCCAGCAGCTGGGGATCTAGAACTGAAGCTTTCTTT.

The genes are TRBV7-9 and TRBJ1-1; D possibly corresponds to TRBD1 (6 bases). Germline V gene data show CDR1 as SEHNR and CDR2 as FQNEAQ (reference sequence). Trimming stripped 7 bases from V and 3 bases from J, with 18 bases between. The CDR3 length is 15 residues. In DNA form, the CDR3 reads TGTGCCAGCACCCAAGCGCAGGGGCGAGACACTGAAGCTTTCTTT. Translation: CASTQAQGRDTEAFF. The full variable domain, its missing parts supplied by reference TRBV7-9 and TRBJ1-1, is DTGVSQNPRHKITKRGQNVTFRCDPISEHNRLYWYRQTLGQGPEFLTYFQNEAQLEKSRLLSDRFSAERPKGSFSTLEIQRTEQGDSAMYLCASTQAQGRDTEAFFGQGTRLTVV.

The chain links TRBV4-1 to TRBJ2-1; D ambiguous. The V end lost 1 base, the J end lost 13 bases, and 17 bases lay between the germline ends. This CDR3 has 14 residues. CDR1 is MGHRA, CDR2 YSYEKL, per germline. The CDR3 protein is CASSQVGNPHDQFF. CDR3 bases: TGCGCCAGCAGCCAAGTAGGTAACCCCCACGACCAGTTCTTC.

V and J are TRBV28 and TRBJ2-7, with TRBD1 as a possible D gene (6 bases). This CDR3 is built from 14 residues. Trimming took off 4 bases at V and 3 bases at J, with 13 bases between the two ends. Germline-derived CDR1 and CDR2 are MDHEN and SYDVKM. As DNA, the CDR3 is TGTGCCAGCAGTTCCGGACAGAAAGGCTACGAGCAGTACTTC. As protein: CASSSGQKGYEQYF.

This clone occurred a few times. The chain couples TRBV7-2 to TRBJ2-1; 14 nucleotides agree with TRBD2. This CDR3 region has 18 residues. V dropped 1 base and J dropped 3; count of bases not matched to a gene: 5. Germline loops: CDR1 SGHTA, CDR2 FQGNSA. The CDR3 protein is CASSLEGTSGRHYNEQFF. DNA for the CDR3: TGTGCCAGCAGCTTAGAGGGGACTAGCGGGAGACACTACAATGAGCAGTTCTTC.

Here the CDR3 DNA reads TGCAGCGTTGAACTGACATATTCGACTAATGAAAAACTGTTTTTT. Protein: CSVELTYSTNEKLFF. The rearrangement joins TRBV29-1 to TRBJ1-4; D not resolved. The CDR3 is 15 amino acids. V was pared by 2 bases and J by 2 bases, with 12 bases between. Germline CDR1 reads SQVTM; CDR2 reads ANQGSEA.

Note on this clone: The same CDR3 also results from other DNA sequences found in this sample. The chain carries TRBV27 and TRBJ2-7, with D hard to call. Trimming took off 4 bases at V and 1 base at J, with 8 bases between the two ends. The CDR3 consists of 13 residues. CDR1 and CDR2 from the germline V gene are MNHEY and SMNVEV (reference sequence). This CDR3 reads CASSSPRSYEQYF. CDR3 nucleotide sequence: TGTGCCAGCAGTTCCCCACGGTCCTACGAGCAGTACTTC.

This chain uses TRBV15 with TRBJ1-5, with 7 bases aligning to TRBD1. The CDR3 loop spans 14 amino acids. Germline trimming cut 0 bases from V and 11 bases from J; bases unmatched to any gene: 7. Germline V lookup: CDR1 LNHNV, CDR2 YYDKDF (reference sequence). CDR3 protein: CATSRDEGAQSQHF. The CDR3 coding sequence is TGTGCCACCAGCAGAGATGAGGGGGCGCAGTCCCAGCATTTT.

The chain links TRBV7-9 to TRBJ1-1; perhaps TRBD1 as D (6 bases). V gave up 5 bases and J gave up 5 bases, with 15 bases separating them. The length of the CDR3 is 14 residues. The germline V gene has CDR1 SEHNR and CDR2 FQNEAQ (reference sequence). The DNA of the CDR3 is TGTGCCAGCAGCAGAAGGACAGTAGGGACTGAAGCTTTCTTT. This gives the protein CASSRRTVGTEAFF.

CDR3 sequence (DNA): TGTGCCAGCAGTTTACGGAACAGGGGCCCCGTCCTGCAAGAGACCCAGTACTTC. Its protein product is CASSLRNRGPVLQETQYF. The rearrangement uses TRBV27 and TRBJ2-5; TRBD1 aligns across 7 bases. This CDR3 is 18 amino acids long. Germline trimming cut 2 bases from V and 2 bases from J; bases unmatched to any gene: 14. The germline V gene encodes CDR1 MNHEY and CDR2 SMNVEV (reference sequence).

This rearrangement joins TRBV6-5 to TRBJ2-7; tentatively, D is TRBD2 (6 bases). The CDR3 totals 13 residues. V gave up 6 bases and J gave up 5 bases, with 14 bases separating them. The germline V gene encodes CDR1 MNHEY and CDR2 SVGAGI. For the CDR3, the DNA is TGTGCCAGCAGGGGCCTAGCGTTGCACGAGCAGTACTTC. Translated, it gives CASRGLALHEQYF.

The chain carries TRBV27 and TRBJ2-7; the D gene could be TRBD1 or TRBD2 (5 bases each). Germline CDR1 MNHEY, CDR2 SMNVEV (reference sequence). Trimming pared 0 bases from V and 4 bases from J, leaving 13 bases between. The CDR3 covers 15 residues. The CDR3 spells CASSLSGPRRYEQYF. The CDR3 DNA reads as TGTGCCAGCAGTTTATCGGGACCCCGGAGGTACGAGCAGTACTTC.

The chain uses TRBV28 and TRBJ2-5, with 11 bases that match TRBD2. V shed 8 bases, J shed 4 bases, and the junction held 3 bases outside the gene matches. Germline-derived CDR1 and CDR2 are MDHEN and SYDVKM. The CDR3 length is 13 residues. In nucleotides, the CDR3 is TGTGCCAGCCGGGGACTAGCGGCAGAGACCCAGTACTTC. Translating gives CASRGLAAETQYF.

V and J are TRBV7-2 and TRBJ2-1, with D tentatively TRBD2 (6 bases). Germline V gene sequence: CDR1 SGHTA, CDR2 FQGNSA. This CDR3 comprises 14 residues. V was shortened by 8 bases and J by 0 bases, with 11 bases between the two germline ends. CDR3 residues: CASPGDDSYNEQFF. CDR3 sequence (DNA): TGTGCCAGCCCGGGAGACGACTCCTACAATGAGCAGTTCTTC. Variable domain in full (rest from reference TRBV7-2 and TRBJ2-1): GAGVSQSPSNKVTEKGKDVELRCDPISGHTALYWYRQSLGQGLEFLIYFQGNSAPDKSGLPSDRFSAERTGGSVSTLTIQRTQQEDSAVYLCASPGDDSYNEQFFGPGTRLTVL.

The count of this clone is one. The CDR3: CASYQPWTSGNYTDTQYF. The CDR3 nucleotides read TGTGCCAGCTACCAACCCTGGACTAGCGGAAATTACACAGATACGCAGTATTTT. The chain has TRBV18 and TRBJ2-3; 10 bases match TRBD2. The V gene's germline CDR1 is KGHSH and CDR2 LQKENI. The junction had 15 bases not matched to a gene; V was cut back by 7 bases and J by 2 bases. CDR3 size: 18 residues. Together with reference TRBV18 and TRBJ2-3, the CDR3 gives the full variable domain: NAGVMQNPRHLVRRRGQEARLRCSPMKGHSHVYWYRQLPEEGLKFMVYLQKENIIDESGMPKERFSAEFPKEGPSILRIQQVVRGDSAAYFCASYQPWTSGNYTDTQYFGPGTRLTVL.

This chain joins TRBV28 and TRBJ2-5; TRBD2 agrees at 9 bases. The ends lost 6 bases at V and 5 bases at J; junction bases unmatched: 16. The CDR3 has 17 residues. The germline V gene has CDR1 MDHEN and CDR2 SYDVKM. CDR3 DNA sequence: TGTGCCAGCAGCCCCCCTGCCGGCGGGAGGGGGGGGGAGACCCAGTACTTC. Its protein is CASSPPAGGRGGETQYF.